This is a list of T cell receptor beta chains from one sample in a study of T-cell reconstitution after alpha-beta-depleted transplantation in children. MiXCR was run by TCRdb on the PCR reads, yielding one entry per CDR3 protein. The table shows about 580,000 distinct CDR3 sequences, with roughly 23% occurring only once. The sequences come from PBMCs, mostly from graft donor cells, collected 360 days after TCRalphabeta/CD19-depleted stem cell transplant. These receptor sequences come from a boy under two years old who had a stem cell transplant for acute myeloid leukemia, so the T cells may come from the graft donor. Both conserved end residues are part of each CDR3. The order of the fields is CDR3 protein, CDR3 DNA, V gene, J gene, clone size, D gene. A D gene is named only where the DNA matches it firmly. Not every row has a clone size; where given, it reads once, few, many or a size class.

CASTGTGRMNSPLHF	TGTGCCAGCACGGGCACAGGGAGGATGAATTCACCCCTCCACTTT	TRBV25-1	TRBJ1-6	.	.
CAWSTRLAGPLNEQFF	TGTGCCTGGAGTACCCGACTAGCGGGGCCTCTGAATGAGCAGTTCTTC	TRBV30	TRBJ2-1	many	TRBD2
CAISSSTTYNEQFF	TGTGCCATCAGTAGCTCGACCACCTACAATGAGCAGTTCTTC	TRBV10-3	TRBJ2-1	.	.
CSAGRLAGGFKETQYF	TGCAGTGCTGGAAGACTAGCGGGGGGCTTCAAAGAGACCCAGTACTTC	TRBV20-1	TRBJ2-5	.	TRBD2
CSAASLPGGPNTGELFF	TGCAGTGCTGCCAGCCTCCCGGGGGGCCCGAACACCGGGGAGCTGTTTTTT	TRBV20-1	TRBJ2-2	many	.
CASSTPLYRGYEQYF	TGTGCCAGCAGTACGCCCCTTTACAGGGGGTACGAGCAGTACTTC	TRBV6-1	TRBJ2-7	.	TRBD1
CASSNAQGADYEQYF	TGTGCCAGCAGCAACGCACAGGGGGCCGACTACGAGCAGTACTTC	TRBV21-1	TRBJ2-7	.	.
CASTVAGGFTDTQYF	TGTGCCAGCACTGTAGCGGGGGGGTTCACAGATACGCAGTATTTT	TRBV27	TRBJ2-3	few	TRBD2
CASSDPRFQGRSPYEQYF	TGTGCCAGCAGTGATCCCCGATTCCAGGGGCGAAGTCCCTACGAGCAGTACTTC	TRBV2	TRBJ2-7	few	.
CASSLHLGGAGEQFF	TGTGCCAGCAGCCTACATCTTGGGGGGGCGGGTGAGCAGTTCTTC	TRBV6-1	TRBJ2-1	few	.
CSVHRGQQETQYF	TGCAGCGTGCACCGGGGCCAGCAAGAGACCCAGTACTTC	TRBV29-1	TRBJ2-5	many	.
CASSSQGDSPYEQYF	TGTGCCAGCAGCTCCCAGGGGGACTCACCCTACGAGCAGTACTTC	TRBV7-9	TRBJ2-7	.	.
CATSDPGTGHPDTQYF	TGTGCCACCAGTGACCCCGGGACAGGCCACCCAGATACGCAGTATTTT	TRBV24-1	TRBJ2-3	.	TRBD1
CAISESGGRETQYF	TGTGCCATCAGTGAGTCAGGAGGGCGGGAGACCCAGTACTTC	TRBV10-3	TRBJ2-5	many	.
CASSPVDRAYGYTF	TGTGCCAGCAGCCCGGTCGACAGGGCCTATGGCTACACCTTC	TRBV5-4	TRBJ1-2	many	TRBD1
CASSRWGMSNSPLHF	TGTGCCAGCAGTCGCTGGGGGATGAGTAATTCACCCCTCCACTTT	TRBV12-3/TRBV12-4	TRBJ1-6	many	.
CASSQERTTPQPQHF	TGTGCCAGCAGCCAAGAGAGAACTACCCCCCAGCCCCAGCATTTT	TRBV3-1	TRBJ1-5	many	.
CASSPGRRAAGTQYF	TGTGCCAGCAGCCCAGGACGGAGGGCAGCGGGTACGCAGTATTTT	TRBV12-3/TRBV12-4	TRBJ2-3	many	.
CASSSPGYQNQPQHF	TGTGCCAGCAGCTCCCCAGGGTATCAGAATCAGCCCCAGCATTTT	TRBV12-3/TRBV12-4	TRBJ1-5	.	.
CSVKTAVNEQFF	TGCAGCGTCAAGACTGCCGTGAATGAGCAGTTCTTC	TRBV29-1	TRBJ2-1	many	.
CASSDEGIEQYF	TGTGCCAGCAGTGATGAGGGGATTGAGCAGTACTTC	TRBV2	TRBJ2-7	.	.
CASSLGSGLDETQYF	TGTGCCAGCAGCCTAGGGTCAGGATTGGACGAGACCCAGTACTTC	TRBV12-3/TRBV12-4	TRBJ2-5	many	.
CSVAQRLNMNTEAFF	TGCAGCGTCGCCCAACGACTCAACATGAACACTGAAGCTTTCTTT	TRBV29-1	TRBJ1-1	few	.
CASSYGESEAFF	TGTGCCAGCAGTTACGGGGAATCTGAAGCTTTCTTT	TRBV6-5	TRBJ1-1	few	.
CASRKTGDPYEQYF	TGTGCCAGCCGAAAAACAGGGGACCCCTACGAGCAGTACTTC	TRBV6-1	TRBJ2-7	.	TRBD1
CASSLRQNYNEQFF	TGTGCCAGCAGCTTAAGACAGAACTACAATGAGCAGTTCTTC	TRBV11-3	TRBJ2-1	many	.
CSASRGSIKYTEAFF	TGCAGTGCTAGCAGGGGGTCGATTAAGTACACTGAAGCTTTCTTT	TRBV20-1	TRBJ1-1	many	TRBD1
CASSFALAGDLDEQFF	TGTGCCAGCAGCTTCGCACTAGCGGGGGATTTAGATGAGCAGTTCTTC	TRBV7-7	TRBJ2-1	.	TRBD2
CASSKDRGDQPQHF	TGTGCCAGCAGCAAGGACAGGGGCGATCAGCCCCAGCATTTT	TRBV7-2	TRBJ1-5	.	TRBD1
CATGHPTNTGELFF	TGTGCCACTGGACACCCGACGAACACCGGGGAGCTGTTTTTT	TRBV2	TRBJ2-2	many	.
CASSYKEYSEAFF	TGTGCCAGCAGTTACAAAGAATATTCTGAAGCTTTCTTT	TRBV6-5	TRBJ1-1	.	.
CASSVIGPETQYF	TGTGCCAGCAGCGTAATAGGCCCGGAGACCCAGTACTTC	TRBV9	TRBJ2-5	many	.
CASSQEGTGTGELFF	TGTGCCAGCAGCCAAGAAGGGACAGGGACCGGGGAGCTGTTTTTT	TRBV4-2	TRBJ2-2	.	TRBD1
CASSPGHRTVNTEAFF	TGTGCCAGCTCACCAGGGCATCGGACAGTGAACACTGAAGCTTTCTTT	TRBV18	TRBJ1-1	few	.
CASSRDGTMDNEQFF	TGCGCCAGCAGCAGGGACGGGACTATGGACAATGAGCAGTTCTTC	TRBV5-1	TRBJ2-1	.	TRBD2
CASSLARNTIYF	TGTGCCAGCAGCTTAGCCAGAAACACCATATATTTT	TRBV7-2	TRBJ1-3	many	.
CASSLTGYSYTDTQYF	TGTGCCAGCAGCTTAACAGGCTACTCTTACACAGATACGCAGTATTTT	TRBV7-3	TRBJ2-3	.	.
CASSSTGPLSDQYF	TGTGCCAGCAGTTCGACAGGCCCCCTGAGTGACCAGTACTTC	TRBV12-3/TRBV12-4	TRBJ2-5	many	.
CAKDRAVGSNYNEQFF	TGTGCCAAGGACAGGGCAGTAGGATCAAACTACAATGAGCAGTTCTTC	TRBV2	TRBJ2-1	many	TRBD1
CASSSTSGGAYEQFF	TGTGCCAGCAGCTCTACTAGCGGGGGGGCCTATGAGCAGTTCTTC	TRBV6-5	TRBJ2-1	few	TRBD2